What follows is one TCR beta chain and its context. PCR was performed using 60 Vbeta and 13 Jbeta primers. Method: immunoSEQ multiplex PCR; TCRdb's copy keeps in-frame clones and lacks some. This sample has 150,000 to 200,000 clones, with approximately 82% found just once. Donors were ostensibly healthy at sampling, although undocumented immune exposures were probable. The sample comes from a study of cytomegalovirus exposure and HLA in healthy donors. The overall study: Most donors, more than 80% of roughly 400 genotyped, fell in the Caucasian-associated ancestry cluster.

The CDR3 spans 16 residues. Germline lookup yields CDR1 ENHRY and CDR2 SYGVKD. V lost 2 bases and J lost 4; bases outside the gene matches: 3. The sequence was collected from a man in his forties in good health and CMV-seropositive. V gene TRBV10-3 combines with J gene TRBJ2-2; 11 bases line up with TRBD1. Sequenced input: PBMCs. CDR3 sequence: CAISEKGQGATGELFF. The CDR3 nucleotides read TGTGCCATCAGTGAGAAAGGACAGGGGGCCACCGGGGAGCTGTTTTTT.